One sample yielded the 16 T cell receptor beta chains listed below, sequenced in a study of shared T cell receptors in the human thymus. Sequencing was performed with immunoSEQ multiplex PCR; in TCRdb, only in-frame clones are kept and a portion is missing. The data hold hundreds of thousands of clones, with 70% to 90% observed a single time. These same records also appear under a second study, on human thymus T cells.

The material sequenced was thymocytes. The receptors were sampled from a boy under three years old with a congenital heart defect.

V is TRBV7-8 and J is TRBJ1-6, with 8 bases that match TRBD1. The CDR3 has 18 residues. The germline gives CDR1 SGHVS, CDR2 FQNEAQ. V lost 3 bases and J lost 0; bases outside the gene matches: 7. The DNA of the CDR3 is TGTGCCAGCAGCTTCGGACAGGGACCAAGCTCCTATAATTCACCCCTCCACTTT. Translation gives CASSFGQGPSSYNSPLHF.

This clone occurred once. This chain joins TRBV11-2 and TRBJ1-5; D may be TRBD1 (5 bases). Germline-derived CDR1 and CDR2 are SGHAT and FQNNGV. V was pared by 4 bases and J by 4 bases, with 20 bases between. The CDR3 loop spans 17 amino acids. The CDR3 sequence is CASSSQTGRLANQPQHF. The CDR3 coding sequence is TGTGCCAGCAGCTCCCAAACGGGACGACTAGCAAATCAGCCCCAGCATTTT.

This chain joins TRBV7-9 and TRBJ1-1; tentative D call: TRBD1 (5 bases). CDR3 length equals 13 residues. Germline V lookup: CDR1 SEHNR, CDR2 FQNEAQ (reference sequence). V lost 5 bases, J lost 0 bases, and 7 bases lay in between. Here the CDR3 DNA reads TGTGCCAGCAGCGACAGTATGAACACTGAAGCTTTCTTT. Amino acids: CASSDSMNTEAFF.

The rearrangement uses TRBV28 and TRBJ2-7; 8 bases agree with TRBD2. V trimming: 3 bases; J trimming: 0 bases; junction bases outside the gene matches: 4. CDR3 length equals 15 residues. Germline V gene lookup returns CDR1 MDHEN and CDR2 SYDVKM. The CDR3 region is CASSFWREVSYEQYF. CDR3 DNA sequence: TGTGCCAGCAGTTTTTGGCGGGAGGTCTCCTACGAGCAGTACTTC.

The chain couples TRBV28 to TRBJ1-1; D is perhaps TRBD1 (5 bases). CDR3 length equals 15 residues. The V gene lost 6 bases and the J gene lost 5 bases, with 19 bases spanning the gap. Germline CDR1 MDHEN, CDR2 SYDVKM. This CDR3 reads CASRGIGWGGTEAFF. The DNA for the CDR3 is TGTGCCAGCAGGGGTATAGGATGGGGCGGTACTGAAGCTTTCTTT.

CDR3 bases: TGTGCCAGCAGTTCCCAGGGATGCTGCTGGAAGGCTGGTAGTACAGCCAAAAACATTCAGTACTTC. It specifies CASSSQGCCWKAGSTAKNIQYF. This chain uses TRBV2 with TRBJ2-4, with D possibly being TRBD1 (5 bases). Germline CDR1 and CDR2: SNHLY and FYNNEI. Trimming pared 5 bases from V and 0 bases from J, leaving 32 bases between. The CDR3 totals 22 residues. The full variable domain, in which reference TRBV2 and TRBJ2-4 provide the parts outside the CDR3, is EPEVTQTPSHQVTQMGQEVILRCVPISNHLYFYWYRQILGQKVEFLVSFYNNEISEKSEIFDDQFSVERPDGSNFTLKIRSTKLEDSAMYFCASSSQGCCWKAGSTAKNIQYFGAGTRLSVL.

V usage is TRBV29-1 and J usage is TRBJ1-2; D remains unclear. The CDR3 is 14 amino acids. The V end lost 4 bases, the J end lost 1 base, and 13 bases lay between the germline ends. The V gene's germline CDR1 is SQVTM and CDR2 ANQGSEA. The chain's CDR3 is CSVVSVGGNYGYTF. CDR3 DNA sequence: TGCAGCGTTGTCTCCGTCGGTGGTAACTATGGCTACACCTTC.

The chain is built from TRBV2 and TRBJ2-3, with TRBD1 identical over 8 bases. The CDR3 is 12 residues long. J gave up 7 bases and V 8 bases, and 5 bases lay outside the gene matches. Germline-derived CDR1 and CDR2 are SNHLY and FYNNEI. CDR3 in amino acids: CASDRGLNTQYF. CDR3 sequence (DNA): TGTGCCAGCGACAGGGGTTTGAATACGCAGTATTTT.

The count of this clone is one. The CDR3 sequence is CASRGKGNQPQHF. In DNA form, the CDR3 reads TGTGCCAGCAGGGGGAAGGGGAATCAGCCCCAGCATTTT. V and J are TRBV25-1 and TRBJ1-5; possibly TRBD1 for D (5 bases). CDR3 length: 13 amino acids. V was clipped by 6 bases and J by 4 bases, with 10 bases between them. Germline CDR1 reads MGHDK; CDR2 reads SYGVNS.

V and J are TRBV28 and TRBJ2-5; D is unclear. CDR1 and CDR2 from the germline V gene are MDHEN and SYDVKM. The CDR3 spans 18 residues. V was trimmed by 2 bases and J by 2 bases, leaving 21 bases between them. The CDR3 sequence: CASSLLRLDSSSQETQYF. In DNA, the CDR3 is TGTGCCAGCAGTTTACTTAGGCTAGATTCTTCCTCGCAAGAGACCCAGTACTTC.

Worth noting for this clone: The junction and the germline gene differ at one end; a read error may be behind it. This same CDR3 is encoded by further DNA sequences in the sample. V and J are TRBV7-6 and TRBJ1-6; D is undetermined. The CDR3 spans 13 residues. Germline values: CDR1 SGHVS, CDR2 FNYEAQ. The CDR3 is CASSPGGYSPLHF. CDR3 DNA sequence: TGTGCCAGCAGCCCTGGAGGCTATTCCCCCCTCCACTTT.

The chain couples TRBV7-3 to TRBJ2-1; the match to TRBD2 covers 11 bases. Germline CDR1 SGHTA, CDR2 FQGTGA. The ends lost 2 bases at V and 4 bases at J; junction bases unmatched: 13. CDR3 length: 19 residues. The DNA of the CDR3 is TGTGCCAGCAGCTTAGGGCCCTGGATAGCGGGGGGGATATACAATGAGCAGTTCTTC. Its translation: CASSLGPWIAGGIYNEQFF. The whole variable domain, remainder taken from reference TRBV7-3 and TRBJ2-1, is GAGVSQTPSNKVTEKGKYVELRCDPISGHTALYWYRQSLGQGPEFLIYFQGTGAADDSGLPNDRFFAVRPEGSVSTLKIQRTERGDSAVYLCASSLGPWIAGGIYNEQFFGPGTRLTVL.

This clone occurred once. The chain uses TRBV6-6 and TRBJ1-2; the match to TRBD1 covers 9 bases. Trimming removed 4 bases from V and 4 bases from J; junction bases left unmatched: 7. The germline V gene has CDR1 MNHNY and CDR2 SVGAGI (reference sequence). The length of the CDR3 is 15 residues. CDR3 bases: TGTGCCAGCAGTTCGGGGACAGGGTGGGGCTATGGCTACACCTTC. Translating gives CASSSGTGWGYGYTF.

V and J are TRBV7-6 and TRBJ2-5; D is perhaps TRBD2 (5 bases). The V gene lost 4 bases and the J gene lost 4 bases, with 10 bases spanning the gap. The CDR3 spans 13 residues. CDR1 SGHVS and CDR2 FNYEAQ come from the germline V gene. CDR3 DNA sequence: TGTGCCAGCAGCTCCGGGAAGACAGAGACCCAGTACTTC. It translates to CASSSGKTETQYF.

The V and J genes are TRBV27 and TRBJ2-5, with 7 bases that match TRBD1. V trimming: 3 bases; J trimming: 5 bases; junction bases outside the gene matches: 9. There are 15 residues in the CDR3. Germline CDR1 and CDR2: MNHEY and SMNVEV (reference sequence). The CDR3 sequence is CASSFRTGVGETQYF. The CDR3 region has the DNA TGTGCCAGCAGTTTTAGAACAGGGGTTGGGGAGACCCAGTACTTC.

V usage is TRBV7-9 and J usage is TRBJ2-1, with 7 bases lining up with TRBD2. Germline values: CDR1 SEHNR, CDR2 FQNEAQ (reference sequence). The CDR3 loop spans 15 amino acids. After removal of 11 bases from V and 3 bases from J, the junction contained 13 bases not matched to a gene. The CDR3 protein is CAQSPGGTLYNEQFF. The CDR3 bases are TGTGCCCAATCCCCGGGGGGTACACTCTACAATGAGCAGTTCTTC.